This TCR beta chain was recovered during a study of cytomegalovirus exposure and HLA in healthy donors. The study's findings and limits: The classifier reportedly diagnosed cytomegalovirus status with high sensitivity and specificity. On later analysis, the bulk of CMV-associated TCR beta chains appeared to be HLA-restricted. Cytomegalovirus-associated status was assigned to 150 to 200 TCR beta chains. Some public TCRs appeared in many individuals, while most sequences were rare.

Germline lookup yields CDR1 SGHRS and CDR2 YFSETQ. V lost 0 bases to trimming and J lost 2 bases, with 6 bases between them. The CDR3 spans 13 residues. On this clone: Its target is not known.

Both 60 Vbeta primers and 13 Jbeta primers went into the PCR. Libraries were prepared by immunoSEQ multiplex PCR; TCRdb keeps only in-frame clonotypes and omits some of them. Of around 150,000 clones listed, approximately 76% are singletons. The sequence derives from a man aged 35 to 55 in good health and CMV-seronegative. V is TRBV5-1 and J is TRBJ2-7, with unresolved D. Sequenced sample: PBMCs. CDR3 sequence (DNA): TGCGCCAGCAGCTTGGAAAACACCTACGAGCAGTACTTC. Protein: CASSLENTYEQYF.